The TCR beta chain under discussion was sequenced for a study of T cell changes during pregnancy in multiple sclerosis. This clone came up a few times. Generated by immunoSEQ multiplex PCR, the TCRdb table keeps only in-frame clones and is missing some. This sample has about 100,000 clones, with almost 95% found just once. The CDR3 sequence is 13 residues long. Germline loops: CDR1 SQVTM, CDR2 ANQGSEA. V was trimmed by 2 bases and J by 6 bases, leaving 13 bases between them. The V and J genes are TRBV29-1 and TRBJ1-1; D might be TRBD1 (6 bases). The sequencing used peripheral blood, collected in the first trimester of pregnancy. This TCR was recovered from a female donor with multiple sclerosis, enrolled in a pregnancy study. The CDR3 DNA sequence: TGCAGCGTTGAACTCCACGCAGGGGCTGAAGCTTTCTTT. This encodes CSVELHAGAEAFF.